The clone carrying this T cell receptor beta chain has only a few counts. Its antigen is not identified. There are 14 residues in the CDR3. V lost 6 bases, J lost 1 base, and 5 bases stayed unmatched. In germline, CDR1 is DFQATT, CDR2 SNEGSKA (reference sequence). This sample was taken from a study of early T cells in non-severe SARS-CoV-2 infection. Study as a whole: Whole-blood bulk RNA, unsorted, was sequenced, and chains were unpaired. Notes on the study in general: Matching with VDJdb favored anti-spike CD8 responses (missing private and CD4 specificities).

The protocol attached unique molecular identifiers to individual cDNA molecules. TCRdb re-called the 5' RACE reads with MiXCR, one entry per CDR3 protein. The table shows 85,000 to 100,000 distinct CDR3 sequences, with approximately 16% occurring only once. The origin of this receptor is an adult who was a healthcare worker with PCR-confirmed SARS-CoV-2 infection or an uninfected control (not recorded which). J is TRBJ2-1 and V is TRBV20-1; TRBD2 matches 8 bases. The source was whole blood, collected at baseline. CDR3 sequence reads: CSATAGVSYNEQFF. The CDR3 DNA reads TGCAGTGCGACAGCGGGAGTGTCCTACAATGAGCAGTTCTTC.